The 25 T cell receptor beta chains given below trace back to one sample, sequenced in a study of blood T cell repertoires in COVID-19. Only in-frame clones appear in the TCRdb table, and some are missing; sequencing was by immunoSEQ multiplex PCR. Of a few hundred thousand clones listed, about four fifths were seen once; the top ten hold around 1.1%. What was sequenced was peripheral blood. The receptors stem from a human donor with acute or convalescent COVID-19. The donor label of this sample is uncertain.

The gene calls are TRBV3-1 (or the pseudogene TRBV3-2) and TRBJ1-1; D is uncertain. Germline values: CDR1 LGHDT, CDR2 YNNKEL (reference sequence). Trimming stripped 3 bases from V and 0 bases from J, with 14 bases between. The CDR3 loop spans 16 amino acids. The CDR3 nucleotides read TGTGCCAGCAGCCATACCCGGGGAGCGCTGAACACTGAAGCTTTCTTT. The encoded protein is CASSHTRGALNTEAFF.

The chain uses TRBV27 and TRBJ1-5; 7 bases fit TRBD1. There are 13 residues in the CDR3. V trimming: 6 bases; J trimming: 8 bases; junction bases outside the gene matches: 7. Germline assignment: CDR1 MNHEY and CDR2 SMNVEV (reference sequence). The CDR3 coding sequence is TGTGCCAGCAGAAGGACAGGAAACAAGCCCCAGCATTTT. It is translated as CASRRTGNKPQHF.

The gene calls are TRBV20-1 and TRBJ1-6, with unresolved D. Germline V gene lookup returns CDR1 DFQATT and CDR2 SNEGSKA (reference sequence). Trimming removed 3 bases at V and 5 bases at J, with 14 bases between. This CDR3 is built from 15 residues. The CDR3 sequence is CSASVAHPDNSPLHF. In nucleotides, the CDR3 is TGCAGTGCTAGTGTGGCTCACCCCGATAATTCACCCCTCCACTTT.

V and J are TRBV18 and TRBJ2-7; tentatively, D is TRBD1 (6 bases). The V gene lost 5 bases and the J gene lost 4 bases, with 15 bases spanning the gap. CDR3 size: 14 residues. CDR1 KGHSH and CDR2 LQKENI come from the germline V gene. The CDR3 loop is CASSSTRQGYEQYF. CDR3 coding DNA: TGTGCCAGCTCATCCACTCGCCAGGGGTACGAGCAGTACTTC.

For this clone: The sample holds other DNA sequences that translate to the same CDR3. The chain couples TRBV7-9 to TRBJ2-1, with 8 bases identical to TRBD1. The CDR3 length is 15 residues. With V trimmed by 5 bases and J by 0 bases, 3 bases remained unmatched. Germline-derived CDR1 and CDR2 are SEHNR and FQNEAQ (reference sequence). The CDR3 sequence: CASSPGQGSYNEQFF. The CDR3 bases are TGTGCCAGCAGCCCTGGACAGGGCTCCTACAATGAGCAGTTCTTC.

The chain recombines TRBV12-3 or TRBV12-4 with TRBJ1-1, with D hard to call. The CDR3 consists of 13 residues. V dropped 6 bases and J dropped 0 bases, with 8 bases sitting between them. This CDR3 reads CASRAGVNTEAFF. CDR3 in DNA: TGTGCCAGCAGAGCCGGGGTGAACACTGAAGCTTTCTTT.

The chain uses TRBV2 and TRBJ2-7, with D perhaps matching TRBD1 (6 bases). CDR1 is SNHLY, CDR2 FYNNEI, per germline. The V gene lost 6 bases and the J gene lost 1 base, with 10 bases spanning the gap. This CDR3 spans 13 amino acids. As DNA, the CDR3 is TGTGCCAGCAGGAAGGACAGATCCTACGAGCAGTACTTC. Amino acids: CASRKDRSYEQYF.

The V gene is TRBV3-1 (or the pseudogene TRBV3-2), the J gene TRBJ2-7, with TRBD1 as a possible D gene (6 bases). Germline V lookup: CDR1 LGHDT, CDR2 YNNKEL (reference sequence). This CDR3 is 13 amino acids long. The V gene lost 4 bases and the J gene lost 12 bases, with 19 bases spanning the gap. CDR3 sequence reads: CASSPPRTARWYF. CDR3 DNA sequence: TGTGCCAGCAGCCCTCCCCGGACAGCCCGATGGTACTTC.

This chain connects TRBV30 to TRBJ2-3; 10 bases are a match to TRBD2. Per the germline V gene, CDR1 is GTSNPN and CDR2 is SVGIG (reference sequence). J lost 1 base, V lost 1 base, and 11 bases had no gene match. This CDR3 contains 18 residues. CDR3 nucleotides: TGTGCCTGGAGTGGGTTCAGGACTAGCGGCGGACGCACAGATACGCAGTATTTT. Translated, it gives CAWSGFRTSGGRTDTQYF.

The chain uses TRBV6-5 and TRBJ1-2; no clear D. The CDR3 length is 13 residues. In germline, CDR1 is MNHEY, CDR2 SVGAGI. V dropped 7 bases and J dropped 6 bases, with 15 bases sitting between them. In DNA, the CDR3 is TGTGCCAGCACCTTTACAGAAAGTGATGGCTACACCTTC. Translating gives CASTFTESDGYTF.

The chain links TRBV11-2 to TRBJ2-7; D is undetermined. The V gene lost 5 bases and the J gene lost 4 bases, with 24 bases spanning the gap. Germline loops: CDR1 SGHAT, CDR2 FQNNGV. This CDR3 region has 17 residues. CDR3 protein: CASSLLPRGPLVYEQYF. The CDR3 DNA is TGTGCCAGCAGCCTCTTACCTCGCGGTCCTCTAGTGTACGAGCAGTACTTC.

The chain recombines TRBV4-2 with TRBJ2-7; TRBD2 agrees at 7 bases. The CDR3 runs 16 residues. The J segment lost 0 bases and the V segment lost 3 bases, leaving 8 bases of the junction unmatched. Germline values: CDR1 LGHNA, CDR2 YNFKEQ. The CDR3 region is CASSQSLREASYEQYF. The CDR3 nucleotides are TGTGCCAGCAGCCAGTCCTTACGGGAGGCCTCCTACGAGCAGTACTTC.

The table lists this clone with a count of one. The gene calls are TRBV4-1 and TRBJ2-3, with TRBD1 as a possible D gene (5 bases). This CDR3 spans 14 amino acids. The germline gives CDR1 MGHRA, CDR2 YSYEKL. Between the trimmed V and J ends, which lost 2 bases and 5 bases, there was a span of 11 bases. CDR3 protein: CASSQQGKGDTQYF. CDR3 sequence (DNA): TGCGCCAGCAGCCAACAGGGTAAGGGAGATACGCAGTATTTT.

The V gene is TRBV12-1, the J gene TRBJ2-7; the table's D call of TRBD1 was not tested on the DNA. TRBV12-1 is a known pseudogene. The CDR3 totals 14 residues. This CDR3 is CASSRQGKDYEQYF. CDR3 DNA: TGTGCCAGCAGCCGACAGGGGAAGGACTACGAGCAGTACTTC.

V usage is TRBV5-1 and J usage is TRBJ2-2; 7 bases fit TRBD1. CDR1 and CDR2 (germline): SGHRS, YFSETQ. V gave up 3 bases and J gave up 2 bases; unmatched junction bases: 10. The CDR3 is 17 amino acids. The CDR3 coding sequence is TGCGCCAGCAGCTCCAACCTCCGGGACAGAAACACCGGGGAGCTGTTTTTT. It yields the protein CASSSNLRDRNTGELFF.

This clone turned up a few times. This chain links TRBV28 with TRBJ1-2; D unresolved. Germline loops: CDR1 MDHEN, CDR2 SYDVKM. The CDR3 totals 13 residues. Trimming left V 2 bases short and J 3 bases short, with 7 bases between. CDR3 region: CASSLIRYYGYTF. The CDR3 coding sequence is TGTGCCAGCAGTTTAATCCGGTACTATGGCTACACCTTC.

CDR3 coding DNA: TGTGCCAGCAGCACACGGACAGGCCGGGGGGGCACTGAAGCTTTCTTT. This codes for CASSTRTGRGGTEAFF. The J gene is TRBJ1-1, the V gene TRBV3-1 (or the pseudogene TRBV3-2); 7 nucleotides align to TRBD1. The CDR3 extends over 16 amino acids. J gave up 4 bases and V 5 bases, and 13 bases lay outside the gene matches. Per the germline V gene, CDR1 is LGHDT and CDR2 is YNNKEL (reference sequence).

Here the CDR3 DNA reads TGTGCCAGCTCACCATTGGGGCAGGACACCGGGGAGCTGTTTTTT. The encoded protein is CASSPLGQDTGELFF. The chain has TRBV18 and TRBJ2-2; maybe TRBD1 (5 bases). The CDR3 spans 15 residues. The ends were cut back, 2 bases at V and 3 bases at J, with 10 bases in the middle. CDR1 is KGHSH and CDR2 is LQKENI in the germline V gene. The variable domain in full, completed from reference TRBV18 and TRBJ2-2, reads NAGVMQNPRHLVRRRGQEARLRCSPMKGHSHVYWYRQLPEEGLKFMVYLQKENIIDESGMPKERFSAEFPKEGPSILRIQQVVRGDSAAYFCASSPLGQDTGELFFGEGSRLTVL.

This clone has just one count. V gene TRBV5-6 combines with J gene TRBJ1-6; D is unclear. Deletions cut 2 bases from V and 12 bases from J, with 6 bases between. This CDR3 has 11 residues. Germline V gene data show CDR1 as SGHDT and CDR2 as YYEEEE. The CDR3 sequence: CASSFTGPLHF. The CDR3 DNA is TGTGCCAGCAGCTTTACTGGACCCCTCCACTTT.

This clone was counted a few times. One junction end disagrees with the germline gene, perhaps due to a read error. The rearrangement links TRBV15 to TRBJ2-1, with D perhaps TRBD1 or TRBD2 (5 bases each). This CDR3 has 16 residues. Germline CDR1 LNHNV, CDR2 YYDKDF (reference sequence). CDR3 in amino acids: CASSRERGASGDEQFF. In nucleotides, the CDR3 is TGTGCCAGCAGCAGGGAGAGAGGCGCCTCTGGCGATGAGCAGTTCTTC.

This clone was detected only a few times. The V gene is TRBV19, the J gene TRBJ2-7, with D tentatively TRBD2 (5 bases). CDR1 LNHDA and CDR2 SQIVND come from the germline V gene (reference sequence). The CDR3 spans 13 residues. With 9 bases removed from V and 6 bases from J, the gap between germline ends came to 18 bases. The CDR3 coding sequence is TGTGCCAGCGCGGGTAGGGTTCCAAGCGAGCAGTACTTC. Translating gives CASAGRVPSEQYF.

The chain recombines TRBV5-5 with TRBJ2-1; tentatively, D is TRBD1 (5 bases). Germline V lookup: CDR1 SGHKS, CDR2 YYEKEE (reference sequence). This CDR3 contains 11 residues. Trimming removed 4 bases from V and 13 bases from J, with 12 bases in between. The DNA for the CDR3 is TGTGCCAGCAGCCTTCAACAGGTTCAGTTCTTC. This encodes CASSLQQVQFF.

This chain links TRBV2 with TRBJ1-6, with a tentative D call TRBD1 (6 bases). Trimming removed 11 bases from V and 7 bases from J, with 21 bases in between. The CDR3 sequence is 15 residues long. Germline CDR1 reads SNHLY; CDR2 reads FYNNEI. CDR3 region: CAGRAPGAVNSPLHF. The CDR3 region has the DNA TGTGCCGGCCGAGCACCAGGGGCGGTGAATTCACCCCTCCACTTT.

This chain uses TRBV7-2 with TRBJ2-1; 8 nucleotides align to TRBD2. The germline CDR1 and CDR2 sequences are SGHTA and FQGNSA. The CDR3 covers 14 residues. The trim removed 1 base at V and 8 bases at J, leaving 4 bases unmatched. CDR3 in DNA: TGTGCCAGCAGCTTAGTGCGCGGGAGGCATGAGCAGTTCTTC. It encodes CASSLVRGRHEQFF.

The chain uses TRBV6-5 and TRBJ1-2; the match to TRBD1 covers 7 bases. From germline, CDR1 is MNHEY and CDR2 SVGAGI. This CDR3 is 13 amino acids long. V trimming: 6 bases; J trimming: 4 bases; junction bases outside the gene matches: 5. The CDR3 sequence: CASRKTGPYGYTF. In DNA, the CDR3 is TGTGCCAGCAGGAAGACAGGGCCCTATGGCTACACCTTC.